The 26 T cell receptor beta chains presented below share a single source sample, sequenced in a study of cytomegalovirus exposure and HLA in healthy donors (TCRdb year 2017). Library preparation used the immunoSEQ multiplex PCR assay. For the multiplex PCR, a mixture combining 60 forward primers for TCR Vbeta segments and 13 reverse primers for TCR Jbeta segments was used. TCRdb's version of the immuneACCESS table is confined to in-frame rearrangements and falls short of the full clone set. An unresolved V gene accounts for under half of the shortfall where checked; the remainder is of unknown origin. The sample contains 180,000 or so clones, approximately 84% of them found a single time. Roughly 1.4% of the sample rests with the top ten. Sequencing was carried out using PBMCs. The origin of the receptors is a girl between 5 and 17 years old in good health and CMV-seropositive.

The rearrangement links TRBV4-1 to TRBJ2-7, with D uncertain. The germline V gene has CDR1 MGHRA and CDR2 YSYEKL. V gave up 1 base and J gave up 3 bases, with 7 bases separating them. CDR3 length: 13 amino acids. The CDR3 reads CASSQGQDYEQYF. Here the CDR3 DNA reads TGCGCCAGCAGCCAAGGGCAAGACTACGAGCAGTACTTC.

The V and J genes are TRBV5-4 and TRBJ1-1, with D possibly TRBD1 on 5 matching bases. V lost 0 bases to trimming and J lost 0 bases, with 9 bases between them. Germline loops: CDR1 SGHNT, CDR2 YYREEE (reference sequence). This CDR3 comprises 15 residues. For the CDR3, the DNA is TGTGCCAGCAGCTTGGGACAGAGAATGAACACTGAAGCTTTCTTT. This sequence encodes CASSLGQRMNTEAFF.

The chain uses TRBV18 and TRBJ2-5; D is unresolved. The germline V and J ends were trimmed by 2 bases and 2 bases, with 9 bases remaining between them. This CDR3 is built from 14 residues. Per the germline V gene, CDR1 is KGHSH and CDR2 is LQKENI. The CDR3 loop is CASSPLSIQETQYF. The CDR3 DNA reads TGTGCCAGCTCACCATTGTCTATACAAGAGACCCAGTACTTC.

As regards this clone: Other DNA variants within this sample encode the same CDR3. The chain is built from TRBV4-1 and TRBJ2-1; D unclear. The CDR3 sequence is 14 residues long. V lost 1 base and J lost 5, with 9 bases in between. CDR1 is MGHRA, CDR2 YSYEKL, per germline. The CDR3 DNA reads TGCGCCAGCAGCCAAGTATTTCAGAACAATGAGCAGTTCTTC. This gives the protein CASSQVFQNNEQFF.

The genes are TRBV6-1 and TRBJ2-1; the match to TRBD1 covers 10 bases. With 6 bases clipped from V and 7 bases from J, the junction kept 6 bases outside the gene matches. The germline CDR1 and CDR2 sequences are MNHNS and SASEGT. This CDR3 region has 14 residues. Here the CDR3 DNA reads TGTGCCAGCAGAGAAAGACAGGGGGCTAATGAGCAGTTCTTC. Its protein is CASRERQGANEQFF.

This clone was counted a few times. The rearrangement uses TRBV2 and TRBJ2-7; possible D gene TRBD1, 7 bases. Germline CDR1 SNHLY, CDR2 FYNNEI. This CDR3 is built from 11 residues. V was trimmed by 9 bases and J by 7 bases, leaving 13 bases between them. CDR3 sequence reads: CARRDSGEQYF. In DNA, the CDR3 is TGTGCCAGAAGGGACAGCGGGGAGCAGTACTTC.

Points on this clone: Compared with germline, one end of the junction differs, possibly owing to a read error. The J gene is TRBJ2-5, the V gene TRBV7-9, with a possible D match to TRBD1 (6 bases). Germline V gives CDR1 SEHNR, CDR2 FQNEAQ (reference sequence). The CDR3 length is 17 residues. As DNA, the CDR3 is TGTTCCAGCAGCTCCTCCCTCCGGGACATTCCCCGAGAGACCCAGTACTTC. As protein: CSSSSSLRDIPRETQYF.

The CDR3 region has the DNA TGTGCCAGCAGCGTAGGAGGGGGACAGGGCTACGAGCAGTACTTC. Amino acids: CASSVGGGQGYEQYF. The chain couples TRBV9 to TRBJ2-7, with 9 bases aligning to TRBD1. The V gene's germline CDR1 is SGDLS and CDR2 YYNGEE. This CDR3 comprises 15 residues. The J segment lost 3 bases and the V segment lost 0 bases, leaving 4 bases of the junction unmatched.

The chain links TRBV1 to TRBJ2-3; no DNA check was done on the table's D call, TRBD1. TRBV1 is tagged as a pseudogene. This CDR3 contains 14 residues. The CDR3 DNA reads TGCACCAGCAGCCAAGAGTCAAACACAGATACGCAGTATTTT. Translating gives CTSSQESNTDTQYF.

The rearrangement links TRBV5-1 to TRBJ1-5; 7 bases map to TRBD1. The J segment lost 5 bases and the V segment lost 3 bases, leaving 5 bases of the junction unmatched. The germline V gene encodes CDR1 SGHRS and CDR2 YFSETQ. This CDR3 has 14 amino acids. The CDR3 region is CASSSGGIHQPQHF. In DNA form, the CDR3 reads TGCGCCAGCAGCTCAGGGGGTATTCATCAGCCCCAGCATTTT.

This clone was counted between two and nine times. The chain links TRBV11-2 to TRBJ2-7; possibly TRBD2 for D (5 bases). CDR3 length: 14 amino acids. The V gene's germline CDR1 is SGHAT and CDR2 FQNNGV. V was pared by 1 base and J by 2 bases, with 9 bases between. The CDR3 sequence: CASSLGWTAYEQYF. The CDR3 DNA reads as TGTGCCAGCAGCTTAGGATGGACTGCCTACGAGCAGTACTTC.

The chain combines TRBV27 with TRBJ1-1; 7 nucleotides match TRBD1. This CDR3 has 16 amino acids. Looked up from germline, CDR1 is MNHEY and CDR2 is SMNVEV (reference sequence). V trimming: 1 base; J trimming: 12 bases; junction bases outside the gene matches: 17. CDR3: CASSLYLDYRGKPPFF. The CDR3 DNA follows: TGTGCCAGCAGTTTATACCTCGACTACAGGGGTAAGCCCCCTTTCTTT.

There are a few counts of this clone. The gene calls are TRBV7-2 and TRBJ1-2; a possible D gene is TRBD1 (5 bases). Germline values: CDR1 SGHTA, CDR2 FQGNSA. V lost 5 bases and J lost 3, with 10 bases in between. This CDR3 region has 13 residues. The CDR3, as DNA: TGTGCCAGCAGCGAGGACATACACTATGGCTACACCTTC. As protein: CASSEDIHYGYTF.

As for this clone: It is likely a read error, because the conserved phenylalanine at the end of the CDR3 is missing. Because the CDR3's place on the DNA is in doubt, the DNA is left out and the CDR3 is given as listed by TCRdb. The genes are TRBV6-1 and TRBJ1-1. CDR1 and CDR2 (germline): MNHNS, SASEGT. The CDR3 sequence runs 10 residues, both termini included. The CDR3 loop reads CASSLILGTC.

This clone has just a few counts. The V call is TRBV6-6, the J call TRBJ2-1; D is perhaps TRBD2 (5 bases). Trimming pared 0 bases from V and 6 bases from J, leaving 12 bases between. The CDR3 sequence is 15 residues long. In germline, CDR1 is MNHNY, CDR2 SVGAGI (reference sequence). The CDR3 region is CASSYSKIAGNEQFF. CDR3 nucleotides: TGTGCCAGCAGTTACTCAAAGATTGCGGGCAATGAGCAGTTCTTC.

The gene calls are TRBV13 and TRBJ1-4; TRBD1 agrees at 7 bases. V trimming: 5 bases; J trimming: 4 bases; junction bases outside the gene matches: 7. There are 15 residues in the CDR3. The germline V gene encodes CDR1 PRHDT and CDR2 FYEKMQ (reference sequence). CDR3 coding DNA: TGTGCCAGCAGCCGGACAGGAGGTATTAATGAAAAACTGTTTTTT. This codes for CASSRTGGINEKLFF. Filled out from reference TRBV13 and TRBJ1-4, the complete variable domain reads AAGVIQSPRHLIKEKRETATLKCYPIPRHDTVYWYQQGPGQDPQFLISFYEKMQSDKGSIPDRFSAQQFSDYHSELNMSSLELGDSALYFCASSRTGGINEKLFFGSGTQLSVL.

In this sample, this clone turned up once. V and J are TRBV7-8 and TRBJ2-1; no firm D call. Germline loops: CDR1 SGHVS, CDR2 FQNEAQ. The V and J ends lost 1 base and 6 bases respectively, with 16 bases between them. CDR3 length: 16 amino acids. The CDR3 coding sequence is TGTGCCAGCAGCTTAGTAGACACCCTCGCACTCAATGAGCAGTTCTTC. Its translation is CASSLVDTLALNEQFF. The full variable domain, with the rest looked up from reference TRBV7-8 and TRBJ2-1, is GAGVSQSPRYKVAKRGQDVALRCDPISGHVSLFWYQQALGQGPEFLTYFQNEAQLDKSGLPSDRFFAERPEGSVSTLKIQRTQQEDSAVYLCASSLVDTLALNEQFFGPGTRLTVL.

CDR3 protein: CASSTRTANTEAFF. The CDR3 DNA sequence: TGCGCCAGCAGCACAAGGACAGCCAACACTGAAGCTTTCTTT. This chain connects TRBV5-1 to TRBJ1-1; possibly TRBD1 for D (6 bases). There are 14 residues in the CDR3. Looked up from germline, CDR1 is SGHRS and CDR2 is YFSETQ. V dropped 4 bases and J dropped 2 bases, with 12 bases sitting between them. The full variable domain, in which reference TRBV5-1 and TRBJ1-1 provide the parts outside the CDR3, is KAGVTQTPRYLIKTRGQQVTLSCSPISGHRSVSWYQQTPGQGLQFLFEYFSETQRNKGNFPGRFSGRQFSNSRSEMNVSTLELGDSALYLCASSTRTANTEAFFGQGTRLTVV.

This clone was picked up one time. The rearrangement joins TRBV5-1 to TRBJ1-1; TRBD1 agrees at 10 bases. The CDR3 extends over 15 amino acids. The V gene end was trimmed by 4 bases and the J gene end by 1 base; junction bases not matched to a gene: 4. Germline V gene sequence: CDR1 SGHRS, CDR2 YFSETQ. In nucleotides, the CDR3 is TGCGCCAGCAGCCCTGGGGACAGGGGGAACACTGAAGCTTTCTTT. This sequence encodes CASSPGDRGNTEAFF.

Turning to this clone: Other nucleotide sequences in the sample specify the same CDR3. The chain uses TRBV30 and TRBJ2-7; 7 bases map to TRBD1. V was clipped by 1 base and J by 4 bases; unmatched bases: 1. The CDR3 has 12 amino acids. Per germline, CDR1 GTSNPN and CDR2 SVGIG (reference sequence). CDR3 bases: TGTGCCTGGAGTGGGACAGGTTACGAGCAGTACTTC. This encodes CAWSGTGYEQYF. The variable domain in full, with the rest retrieved from reference TRBV30 and TRBJ2-7, is SQTIHQWPATLVQPVGSPLSLECTVEGTSNPNLYWYRQAAGRGLQLLFYSVGIGQISSEVPQNLSASRPQDRQFILSSKKLLLSDSGFYLCAWSGTGYEQYFGPGTRLTVT.

The chain combines TRBV2 with TRBJ1-4, with 9 bases identical to TRBD1. The CDR3 loop spans 14 amino acids. The germline gives CDR1 SNHLY, CDR2 FYNNEI. V trimming: 6 bases; J trimming: 8 bases; junction bases outside the gene matches: 7. The CDR3 DNA follows: TGTGCCAGCAGGCAGACAGGGGGAGGCGAAAAACTGTTTTTT. This gives the protein CASRQTGGGEKLFF.

The chain combines TRBV5-8 with TRBJ2-5; 13 bases map to TRBD2. CDR3 length equals 17 residues. V dropped 4 bases and J dropped 5; count of bases not matched to a gene: 11. Germline CDR1 and CDR2: SGHTS and YDEGEE. CDR3 sequence reads: CASSLGLAGVLVETQYF. The DNA of the CDR3 is TGTGCCAGCAGCCTCGGACTAGCGGGAGTCTTAGTGGAGACCCAGTACTTC.

V usage is TRBV10-3 and J usage is TRBJ2-7; D gene ambiguous. This CDR3 has 12 amino acids. V lost 2 bases, J lost 3 bases, and 5 bases lay in between. In germline, CDR1 is ENHRY, CDR2 SYGVKD. CDR3 residues: CAISEQDYEQYF. The CDR3 nucleotides are TGTGCCATCAGTGAGCAGGACTACGAGCAGTACTTC.

This clone was seen only a few times. This chain joins TRBV19 and TRBJ2-7; D possibly corresponds to TRBD1 (6 bases). Between the trimmed V and J ends, which lost 5 bases and 7 bases, there was a span of 12 bases. The CDR3 spans 12 residues. Germline loops: CDR1 LNHDA, CDR2 SQIVND (reference sequence). CDR3 bases: TGTGCCAGTAGTCAGGGGAATCGGGAGCAGTACTTC. It translates to CASSQGNREQYF.

The chain couples TRBV5-1 to TRBJ2-7; the D is unclear. This CDR3 contains 15 residues. Per germline, CDR1 SGHRS and CDR2 YFSETQ. V lost 1 base and J 0 bases, leaving 11 bases between the germline ends. The CDR3 DNA follows: TGCGCCAGCAGCTTGCATTCTGAGTCCTCCTACGAGCAGTACTTC. It translates to CASSLHSESSYEQYF.

This sequence joins TRBV7-9 and TRBJ2-7; 10 bases align to TRBD1. V was pared by 2 bases and J by 5 bases, with 9 bases of the junction left unmatched. The CDR3 runs 16 residues. Germline V gives CDR1 SEHNR, CDR2 FQNEAQ (reference sequence). CDR3: CASSLTDGDRGHEQYF. The CDR3 region has the DNA TGTGCCAGCAGCTTAACCGATGGGGACAGGGGCCACGAGCAGTACTTC.